This T cell receptor (beta chain) comes out of a study of cytomegalovirus exposure and HLA in healthy donors (dated by TCRdb to the late 2010s). Broadly, across the study: An earlier analysis of roughly 500 of the donors reported around 280 Gb of sequence data and 117 million unique TCR beta sequences obtained from 180 million or so T cells. The study profiled the T cell repertoires of under 700 subjects by immunosequencing and related them to cytomegalovirus serostatus. In an earlier analysis of around 540 of the donors, high-throughput TCR beta sequencing was used to judge whether each TCR beta V gene segment behaved as functional or pseudogenic. The study aimed to test whether cataloging public T cell receptors could reveal signatures of past pathogen exposure. All discovery cohort repertoires had been generated using a single sequencing platform. An early release covering some 640 HLA-typed donors comprised about 320 gigabases of sequencing data and about 90 million unique TCR sequences. A later analysis re-analyzed previously published TCR beta repertoires from 500 to 700 donors and added high-resolution HLA genotyping to study TCR occurrence patterns. Rather than drawing on any new phenotypic data, the later analysis identified candidate immune exposures from TCR beta sequences and the way those sequences occurred across donors. In addition to the first cohort of 500 to 850 subjects, a separate validation cohort of around 110 different subjects was used. Among around 400 genotyped donors of the cohort, an average of approximately 230,000 unique TCR beta nucleotide sequences were sequenced per donor, roughly a sixth of them non-productive. The study combined high-throughput TCR immunosequencing, statistical association of individual TCRs with disease status, and machine learning to predict cytomegalovirus infection status. Typing coverage varied by locus: 629-630 donors for A, B, C, DRB1 and DQB1; roughly 520 for DQA1; more than 600 for DPA1; 400 to 480 for DPB1. Of the 350 to 450 genotyped donors, approximately 80% fell in the genetic ancestry cluster associated with self-reported Caucasian donors. Donor age, sex, ethnicity and CMV serostatus were collected together with the repertoire data. Five DR-DQ haplotypes were handled as single units for association and clustering, since linkage in the cohort was strong. A later genetic analysis used genome-wide SNP genotypes for about 65% of the 666 donors, treating that subset as a discovery cohort. HLA typing covered class I and class II loci at four-digit resolution.

This clone was seen a few times. The antigen this receptor binds is unknown. Qualities for individual bases were not recorded, and no much larger clone is one base off. Other DNA variants within this sample encode the same CDR3. From V the trimming removes 4 bases and from J it removes 4 bases, while the gene matches leave 0 bases of the junction unaccounted for. CDR1 ENHRY and CDR2 SYGVKD are derived from the germline V gene. The CDR3 covers 14 residues, taking in both the cysteine and the phenylalanine. The DNA shown is the 42-base CDR3, in frame from base 1. General study outcomes and caveats: In a later genetic analysis, fewer N-insertions in productive TCRs were reported among donors in an Asian-associated ancestry cluster than the roughly 700-donor mean. Correlated functional status among segregating V segments might be attributable to linkage disequilibrium, but an unknown experimental factor could not be ruled out. Because counts were too low, seventeen rarely observed V segments, including chromosome 9 orphons, were left out of the earlier analysis of a few hundred of the donors. In this cohort, only TCR beta chains were sequenced, and detectable features were limited by the absence of alpha or paired-chain data. Across donors, most TCR sequences were observed very rarely, whereas some public TCRs were present in many individuals. According to a later analysis, TCR association rates differed among HLA loci, with DRB1 alleles showing the most associated TCRs and HLA-C alleles showing the fewest. Some IMGT-functional V segments, including TRBV6-2 and TRBV6-3, could not be distinguished by the 87-base-pair reads and were therefore excluded. In a later analysis, HLA-associated TCR beta chains were found to be more clonally expanded and to have lower generation probabilities than equally common non-associated chains. Immune exposure information for the cohort was limited to CMV serostatus. HLA typing was unavailable for some donors at each locus, so association tests used only the typed subset. An association between a missense DCLRE1C variant and V-gene and J-gene trimming of TCR beta chains was found in a later genetic analysis and replicated in an independent cohort. At a false discovery rate of 0.05, a later analysis linked approximately 18,000 TCR beta sequences to specific HLA alleles. A further reported finding was that TCR beta sequences accurately predicted the HLA-A and HLA-B alleles for most subjects in the first cohort. A later analysis reported that several top co-occurrence clusters appeared linked to parvovirus B19, influenza, CMV and Epstein-Barr virus. The study gave a list of some 150 TCR beta chains associated with cytomegalovirus. Strong co-occurrence of HLA alleles, especially DR and DQ, made assigning TCR associations to individual alleles difficult. The sequencing pipeline was judged likely to have produced a cluster of highly shared sequence variants as a technical artifact. In a later analysis, most CMV-associated TCR beta chains were found to appear HLA-restricted, with HLA associations seemingly driven largely by CMV exposure. In vitro tests confirmed that a few of the cytomegalovirus-associated TCR beta chains recognize cytomegalovirus antigens. In an earlier analysis of several hundred of the donors, most TCR beta V segments were observed in productive rearrangements about 87% or about 30% of the time, broadly matching IMGT annotations. Cytomegalovirus status was reported to be diagnosed by the classifier with high specificity and sensitivity in both the original and validation cohorts. The presence/absence analyses assumed that sequencing depth was roughly uniform across donors, and that assumption may not be true. It was suggested by the authors that the approach could potentially be generalized to other disease states and immunological phenotypes.

In total, more than 500 healthy bone marrow donors made up the cohort. At the time of sampling, every cohort member was nominally healthy, though immune exposures that went unrecorded were likely present. The donor tested CMV seropositive and was one of the 289 seropositive cohort members. A peripheral blood sample was provided by each donor, and peripheral blood mononuclear cells were used for TCR beta sequencing. Genomic DNA was extracted from the blood cell samples with the Qiagen DNeasy Blood Extraction Kit. Library method: the immunoSEQ multiplex PCR assay. The multiplex PCR relied on a mix of 60 forward primers for TCR Vbeta segments and 13 reverse primers for TCR Jbeta segments. The CDR3 region of rearranged TCR beta genes was amplified from genomic DNA with a multiplex PCR assay. The Illumina HiSeq System was used to sequence the amplified TCR beta libraries as 87-base-pair reads. The published analysis was carried out like this. A later analysis tallied 70 million to 100 million unique TCR beta chains across the 666 repertoires, and approximately 12 million of those chains were shared by two or more donors. Raw reads were error-corrected and collapsed into unique sequences by a nearest-neighbor algorithm in which closely related sequences were merged to remove PCR and sequencing errors. V, D and J gene segments were assigned by aligning CDR3 sequences to IMGT reference sequences. For a sequence to be retained, at least a six-nucleotide match to both a V gene segment and a J gene segment was required. Rearrangements were called productive when the CDR3 lacked stop codons and stayed in frame with V and J; all others were non-productive. Following IMGT convention, CDR3 was defined as the stretch from the second conserved V-encoded cysteine up to the conserved J-encoded phenylalanine. Sequences without an unambiguous match to a single V gene segment were excluded from the earlier analysis of 500 to 700 of the donors. An earlier analysis of fewer than 650 of the donors classified V segments as functional when productive rearrangements were above 56.7% and as segregating when the standard deviation between donors was above 5%. A statistical classification framework was built to diagnose cytomegalovirus status from the catalog of TCR beta chain sequences. In a later analysis, V and J genes were assigned by comparing TCR nucleotide sequences against IMGT/GENE-DB human TR gene sequences. A later analysis assigned CDR3 sequences and most-parsimonious VDJ recombination scenarios with the TCRdist pipeline. In a later analysis, each TCR beta chain was defined by its CDR3 amino acid sequence together with its V-gene family, and reads lacking a unique V-gene family were excluded. A later analysis removed 550 to 700 highly shared, low-generation-probability nucleotide sequences to deal with suspected cross-contamination and a sequencing artifact. In a later analysis, a clonal expansion index for each public chain was calculated from normalized within-repertoire ranks of inferred template counts. A later analysis computed generation probabilities with a VDJ recombination model fitted to out-of-frame rearrangements, and checked the results against IGoR. In a later analysis, hypergeometric tests were used to score TCR-TCR, TCR-HLA and TCR-CMV co-occurrence, with a repertoire-size bias correction applied to TCR pairs. In a later analysis, false discovery rates were estimated by permuting HLA or CMV assignments 20 times. A later analysis grouped co-occurring TCRs with DBSCAN, adding TCRdist sequence similarity when clustering within HLA-allele-positive subsets. For co-occurrence clustering, repertoires with fewer than 30,000 or more than 120,000 public chains were excluded, along with four or five repertoires with anomalous nucleotide sharing. In TCRdb, the immuneACCESS table is reduced to in-frame sequences with V and J assigned. These tables do not hold every clone; where another copy was compared, an unresolved V gene accounts for under half, and the others remain unexplained. That table furnishes V, J and clone size, whereas the DNA furnished D and trimming. The sample records approximately 110,000 clones, approximately 82% of which are singletons. Approximately 23% of the sample is held by the ten biggest clonotypes.

The sequence was obtained from a man aged 25-45 years in good health and CMV-seropositive. Sequencing was performed on PBMCs. The sequence links TRBV10-3 to TRBJ2-1, and TRBD2 matches 11 of the central bases. The base sequence is TGTGCCATCAGTGGGACTAGCGGGTACAATGAGCAGTTCTTC. This yields the protein CAISGTSGYNEQFF.